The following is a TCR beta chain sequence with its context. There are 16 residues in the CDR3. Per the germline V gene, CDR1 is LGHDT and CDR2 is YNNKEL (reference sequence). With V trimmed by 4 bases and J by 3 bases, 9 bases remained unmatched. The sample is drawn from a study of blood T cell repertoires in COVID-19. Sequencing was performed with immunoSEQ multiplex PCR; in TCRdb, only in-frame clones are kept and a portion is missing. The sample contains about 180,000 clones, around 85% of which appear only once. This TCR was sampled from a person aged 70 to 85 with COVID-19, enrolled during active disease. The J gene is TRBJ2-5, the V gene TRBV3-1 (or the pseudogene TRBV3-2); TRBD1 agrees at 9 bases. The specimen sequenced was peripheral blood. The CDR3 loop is CASSLPRGTGKETQYF. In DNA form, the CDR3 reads TGTGCCAGCAGCCTCCCCCGCGGGACAGGGAAAGAGACCCAGTACTTC.